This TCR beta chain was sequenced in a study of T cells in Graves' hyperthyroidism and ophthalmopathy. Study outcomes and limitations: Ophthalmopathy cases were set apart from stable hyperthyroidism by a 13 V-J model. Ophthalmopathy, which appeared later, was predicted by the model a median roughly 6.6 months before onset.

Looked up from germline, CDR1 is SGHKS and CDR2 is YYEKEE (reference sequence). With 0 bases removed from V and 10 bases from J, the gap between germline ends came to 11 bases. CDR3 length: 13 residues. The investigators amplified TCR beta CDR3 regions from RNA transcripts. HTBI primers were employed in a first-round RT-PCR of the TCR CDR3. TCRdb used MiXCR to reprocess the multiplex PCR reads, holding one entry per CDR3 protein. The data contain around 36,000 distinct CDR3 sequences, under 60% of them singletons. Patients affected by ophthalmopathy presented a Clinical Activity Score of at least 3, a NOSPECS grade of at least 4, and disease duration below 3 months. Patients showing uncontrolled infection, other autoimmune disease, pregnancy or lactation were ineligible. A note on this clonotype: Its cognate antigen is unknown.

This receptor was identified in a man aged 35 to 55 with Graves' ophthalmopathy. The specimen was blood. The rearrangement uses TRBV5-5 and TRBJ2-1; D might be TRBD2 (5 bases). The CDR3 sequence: CASSLGPGIEQFF. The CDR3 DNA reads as TGTGCCAGCAGCTTGGGACCGGGGATCGAGCAGTTCTTC.